This TCR beta chain comes out of a study of cytomegalovirus exposure and HLA in healthy donors. Across the whole study: Earlier findings included 100 million to 130 million unique TCR beta sequences obtained from 150 million to 200 million T cells.

Whole-study findings and limits: In a later analysis, DRB1 alleles had the most associated TCRs; HLA-C alleles the fewest.

The PCR was carried out with 60 Vbeta primers and 13 Jbeta primers. Generated by immunoSEQ multiplex PCR, the TCRdb table keeps only in-frame clones and is missing some. The table records around 90,000 clones, roughly 85% of them present only once. The V and J ends lost 5 bases and 5 bases respectively, with 12 bases between them. The germline gives CDR1 KGHSH, CDR2 LQKENI. CDR3 length equals 13 residues. About this clone itself: What it binds is not known.

Sequencing used PBMCs. This clonotype originated in a man aged 35-49 years in good health and CMV-seropositive. The genes are TRBV18 and TRBJ2-5, with no clear D. The CDR3 loop reads CASSVGQRETQYF. The CDR3 DNA sequence: TGTGCCAGCTCAGTCGGTCAGAGGGAGACCCAGTACTTC.